Shown below are 14 T cell receptor beta chains from a single sample sequenced in a study of technical replicates of blood from a few donors. TCRdb's table, derived via immunoSEQ multiplex PCR, lists solely in-frame clones and lacks some. The table has roughly 81,000 clones, 65% to 90% seen once. The specimen was PBMCs. All receptors come from a human donor in good health. Some clones in this sample may be carry-over from other donors' samples.

For the CDR3, the DNA is TGTGCCAGCAGCACGACTAGCGGGGGGGCTTACGAGCAGTACTTC. This sequence encodes CASSTTSGGAYEQYF. The chain carries TRBV7-2 and TRBJ2-7, with TRBD2 matching 14 bases. The ends lost 5 bases at V and 4 bases at J; junction bases unmatched: 4. This CDR3 has 15 residues. CDR1 is SGHTA and CDR2 is FQGNSA in the germline V gene.

V gene TRBV7-9 combines with J gene TRBJ2-3; TRBD1 aligns across 7 bases. Germline trimming cut 4 bases from V and 5 bases from J; bases unmatched to any gene: 12. The CDR3 is 16 amino acids. The germline V gene encodes CDR1 SEHNR and CDR2 FQNEAQ (reference sequence). CDR3 loop: CASSSGQTSPIDTQYF. The CDR3 coding sequence is TGTGCCAGCAGCTCGGGACAGACTTCCCCCATAGATACGCAGTATTTT. Drawing the rest from reference TRBV7-9 and TRBJ2-3, the complete variable domain is DTGVSQNPRHKITKRGQNVTFRCDPISEHNRLYWYRQTLGQGPEFLTYFQNEAQLEKSRLLSDRFSAERPKGSFSTLEIQRTEQGDSAMYLCASSSGQTSPIDTQYFGPGTRLTVL.

The rearrangement uses TRBV7-9 and TRBJ2-2; D unclear. The V end was cut by 2 bases, the J end by 0 bases, with 16 bases between. This CDR3 is 18 amino acids long. CDR1 and CDR2 (germline): SEHNR, FQNEAQ (reference sequence). CDR3: CASSLTPPSMTNTGELFF. The CDR3 DNA is TGTGCCAGCAGCTTAACCCCCCCCAGTATGACGAACACCGGGGAGCTGTTTTTT.

This clone was counted once. V usage is TRBV7-2 and J usage is TRBJ2-7; D is possibly TRBD1 (5 bases). Germline V gene data show CDR1 as SGHTA and CDR2 as FQGNSA. This CDR3 spans 15 amino acids. V was shortened by 4 bases and J by 2 bases, with 15 bases between the two germline ends. The CDR3 bases are TGTGCCAGCAGCTCACGACAGATATCAACCTACGAGCAGTACTTC. Amino acids: CASSSRQISTYEQYF.

DNA of the CDR3: TGTGCCAGCAGCCTAGGGGACAGGGGTGGCTACACCTTC. It translates to CASSLGDRGGYTF. The V call is TRBV7-2, the J call TRBJ1-2; 10 positions agree with TRBD1. Per the germline V gene, CDR1 is SGHTA and CDR2 is FQGNSA. V lost 5 bases to trimming and J lost 7 bases; unmatched junction nucleotides: 4. This CDR3 contains 13 residues.

The J gene is TRBJ2-5, the V gene TRBV7-3; 7 bases match TRBD1. The CDR3 extends over 13 amino acids. The V and J ends lost 2 bases and 4 bases, in that order; junction bases with no gene match: 1. CDR1 is SGHTA and CDR2 is FQGTGA in the germline V gene. DNA of the CDR3: TGTGCCAGCAGCTTAGACAGGGCAGAGACCCAGTACTTC. The encoded protein is CASSLDRAETQYF.

This chain uses TRBV7-3 with TRBJ1-1, with 7 bases identical to TRBD1. The CDR3 runs 15 residues. V dropped 5 bases and J dropped 0; count of bases not matched to a gene: 6. The germline V gene encodes CDR1 SGHTA and CDR2 FQGTGA. The CDR3 bases are TGTGCCAGCAGCCCACAGGGGAACATGAACACTGAAGCTTTCTTT. It specifies CASSPQGNMNTEAFF.

This clone was recorded only once. V and J are TRBV7-3 and TRBJ2-7; TRBD2 matches 10 bases. The J segment lost 3 bases and the V segment lost 1 base, leaving 9 bases of the junction unmatched. The CDR3 consists of 17 residues. Germline V gene data show CDR1 as SGHTA and CDR2 as FQGTGA. The CDR3: CASSLILAGRGLYEQYF. The DNA for the CDR3 is TGTGCCAGCAGCTTAATACTAGCGGGAAGGGGGCTCTACGAGCAGTACTTC.

V gene TRBV6-1 combines with J gene TRBJ1-3; the match to TRBD1 covers 7 bases. The trim removed 2 bases at V and 2 bases at J, leaving 6 bases unmatched. CDR1 is MNHNS, CDR2 SASEGT, per germline. CDR3 length: 16 residues. CDR3 coding DNA: TGTGCCAGCAGTGAACCGTCAGGGGGTCCTGGAAACACCATATATTTT. Amino acids: CASSEPSGGPGNTIYF.

The chain has TRBV18 and TRBJ2-7; TRBD2 matches 15 bases. This CDR3 contains 15 residues. Germline-derived CDR1 and CDR2 are KGHSH and LQKENI. V gave up 4 bases and J gave up 3 bases; unmatched junction bases: 1. CDR3 sequence (DNA): TGTGCCAGCTCACGGACTAGCGGGGGGGACTACGAGCAGTACTTC. Protein product: CASSRTSGGDYEQYF.

This clone was found a few times. J is TRBJ1-2 and V is TRBV7-8; D possibly corresponds to TRBD1 (6 bases). The germline V gene has CDR1 SGHVS and CDR2 FQNEAQ. The CDR3 sequence is 13 residues long. Trimming removed 5 bases from V and 2 bases from J, with 9 bases in between. In DNA form, the CDR3 reads TGTGCCAGCAGCGCGGACAGAAACTATGGCTACACCTTC. It yields the protein CASSADRNYGYTF.

The chain employs TRBV29-1 and TRBJ1-1; D might be TRBD1 (5 bases). The ends were cut back, 6 bases at V and 0 bases at J, with 14 bases in the middle. The CDR3 is 14 residues long. Germline V gene data show CDR1 as SQVTM and CDR2 as ANQGSEA. The CDR3 DNA follows: TGCAGCGTGGTAAGGGGCGGCGTGAACACTGAAGCTTTCTTT. This translates into CSVVRGGVNTEAFF.

The chain couples TRBV7-9 to TRBJ1-2, with 8 positions matching TRBD1. There are 14 residues in the CDR3. V dropped 1 base and J dropped 5; count of bases not matched to a gene: 3. Germline loops: CDR1 SEHNR, CDR2 FQNEAQ (reference sequence). The CDR3 here is CASSLVGQGYGYTF. DNA of the CDR3: TGTGCCAGCAGCTTAGTTGGACAGGGATATGGCTACACCTTC. The full variable domain, rest sourced from reference TRBV7-9 and TRBJ1-2, is DTGVSQNPRHKITKRGQNVTFRCDPISEHNRLYWYRQTLGQGPEFLTYFQNEAQLEKSRLLSDRFSAERPKGSFSTLEIQRTEQGDSAMYLCASSLVGQGYGYTFGSGTRLTVV.

This clone came up a few times. CDR3 sequence reads: CASSAQGVTIHEQYF. DNA of the CDR3: TGTGCCAGCAGCGCGCAAGGGGTTACAATTCACGAGCAGTACTTC. The rearrangement links TRBV9 to TRBJ2-7; TRBD1 is a possible D gene (5 bases). The CDR3 totals 15 residues. Germline V gene sequence: CDR1 SGDLS, CDR2 YYNGEE. V lost 3 bases and J lost 5, with 18 bases in between.